A selection of T cell receptor beta chains follows, all from one sample in a study of control samples from healthy donors and cancer patients. Profiling relied on immunoSEQ multiplex PCR, and the TCRdb table lists in-frame clones only, not all of them. The data contain approximately 160,000 clones, approximately 92% of them singletons. Sequencing was carried out using blood. The origin of the receptors is a woman between 55 and 75 years old in good health. Each CDR3 is given with its conserved first and last residue. The order of the fields is V gene, J gene, clone size, D gene, CDR3 DNA, CDR3 protein. A D gene is named only where the DNA matches it firmly. Part of the rows lack a size; the others show once, few, many or a class for expanded clones.

v_call: TRBV19; j_call: TRBJ1-3; clone_size: .; d_call: .; cdr3_nt: TGTGCCAGTAGTCCTAGGACAGTATGGACCATATATTTT; cdr3_aa: CASSPRTVWTIYF
v_call: TRBV4-3; j_call: TRBJ2-7; clone_size: .; d_call: TRBD2; cdr3_nt: TGCGCCAGCGGACGAATAGCTAGCGGGGTCTGCGAGCAGTACTTC; cdr3_aa: CASGRIASGVCEQYF
v_call: TRBV30; j_call: TRBJ1-6; clone_size: few; d_call: .; cdr3_nt: TGTGCCTGGACAGTTAATTCACCCCTCCACTTT; cdr3_aa: CAWTVNSPLHF
v_call: TRBV6-2/TRBV6-3; j_call: TRBJ1-1; clone_size: once; d_call: .; cdr3_nt: TGTGCCAGCAGTGGTAATGTAGCTTTCTTT; cdr3_aa: CASSGNVAFF
v_call: TRBV19; j_call: TRBJ2-1; clone_size: once; d_call: TRBD2; cdr3_nt: TGTGCCAGTAGTATTCCGTTCCGGCGGGGGGGCTTGGAGCAGTTCTTC; cdr3_aa: CASSIPFRRGGLEQFF
v_call: TRBV6-5; j_call: TRBJ2-1; clone_size: .; d_call: TRBD2; cdr3_nt: TGTGCCAGCAGTTACGAGGCTAGCGGGGGGCATGAGCAGTTCTTC; cdr3_aa: CASSYEASGGHEQFF
v_call: TRBV7-7; j_call: TRBJ2-5; clone_size: .; d_call: TRBD1; cdr3_nt: TGTGCCAGCAGCCCCGGGACAGCACAAGAGACCCAGTACTTC; cdr3_aa: CASSPGTAQETQYF
v_call: TRBV7-9; j_call: TRBJ1-4; clone_size: .; d_call: .; cdr3_nt: TGTGCCAGCAGCCCGAGACAGAGAACTAATGAAAAACTGTTTTTT; cdr3_aa: CASSPRQRTNEKLFF
v_call: TRBV5-4; j_call: TRBJ1-6; clone_size: once; d_call: TRBD1; cdr3_nt: TGTGCCAGCAAGGGACAGGGGGAATCACCCCTCCACTTT; cdr3_aa: CASKGQGESPLHF
v_call: TRBV7-2; j_call: TRBJ2-2; clone_size: .; d_call: .; cdr3_nt: TGTGCCAGCAGCTTAACAAGGAACACCGGGGAGCTGTTTTTT; cdr3_aa: CASSLTRNTGELFF
v_call: TRBV7-8; j_call: TRBJ1-4; clone_size: .; d_call: TRBD1; cdr3_nt: TGTGCGGGCAGCACAGGACAGGGAGCTAATGAAAAACTGTTTTTT; cdr3_aa: CAGSTGQGANEKLFF
v_call: TRBV21-1; j_call: TRBJ2-7; clone_size: .; d_call: .; cdr3_nt: TGTGCCAGCAGCAAAGCCGGGGGTAGACAGACCTACGAGCAGTACTTC; cdr3_aa: CASSKAGGRQTYEQYF
v_call: TRBV24-1; j_call: TRBJ1-5; clone_size: .; d_call: .; cdr3_nt: TGTGCCACCCCGACGGATGGGTGTAGCAATCAGCCCCAGCATTTT; cdr3_aa: CATPTDGCSNQPQHF
v_call: TRBV7-2; j_call: TRBJ2-3; clone_size: .; d_call: .; cdr3_nt: TGTGCCAGCAGCTTATTCCCAGATACGCAGTATTTT; cdr3_aa: CASSLFPDTQYF
v_call: TRBV4-1; j_call: TRBJ1-6; clone_size: .; d_call: TRBD1; cdr3_nt: TGCGCCAGCAGCCACACCAACTCCCGGACAGGGGAAAGGGGGTCCTATAATTCACCCCTCCACTTT; cdr3_aa: CASSHTNSRTGERGSYNSPLHF
v_call: TRBV2; j_call: TRBJ2-1; clone_size: .; d_call: TRBD2; cdr3_nt: TGTGCCAGCGGGAAAATAGCGGGGGCAGTTAATGAGCAGTTCTTC; cdr3_aa: CASGKIAGAVNEQFF
v_call: TRBV5-1; j_call: TRBJ1-4; clone_size: .; d_call: .; cdr3_nt: TGCGCCAGCAGCAGCGGGACTTCAACTAATGAAAAACTGTTTTTT; cdr3_aa: CASSSGTSTNEKLFF
v_call: TRBV5-4; j_call: TRBJ2-3; clone_size: .; d_call: TRBD2; cdr3_nt: TGTGCCAGCAGCCCCCAGGGGCGGGGGGTTTCAGATACGCAGTATTTT; cdr3_aa: CASSPQGRGVSDTQYF
v_call: TRBV10-1; j_call: TRBJ2-7; clone_size: .; d_call: .; cdr3_nt: TGCGCCAGCCGGGACGGAGGCTCCTACGAGCAGTACTTC; cdr3_aa: CASRDGGSYEQYF
v_call: TRBV4-1; j_call: TRBJ1-2; clone_size: .; d_call: .; cdr3_nt: TGCGCCAGCAGCCACCCCCGTGGACCTACTAACTATGGCTACACCTTC; cdr3_aa: CASSHPRGPTNYGYTF
v_call: TRBV5-8; j_call: TRBJ1-4; clone_size: .; d_call: TRBD1; cdr3_nt: TGTGCCAGCAGCCCCCGGACAGGGGGCACTAATGAAAAACTGTTTTTT; cdr3_aa: CASSPRTGGTNEKLFF
v_call: TRBV28; j_call: TRBJ1-2; clone_size: .; d_call: TRBD1; cdr3_nt: TGTGCCAGCAGTCCAGGACAGGGGGCGGGAGGCTACACCTTC; cdr3_aa: CASSPGQGAGGYTF
v_call: TRBV27; j_call: TRBJ1-4; clone_size: .; d_call: .; cdr3_nt: TGTGCCAGCAGTCCCCCATTCGGGAAGGGAGAAGAAAAACTGTTTTTT; cdr3_aa: CASSPPFGKGEEKLFF
v_call: TRBV6-2/TRBV6-3; j_call: TRBJ1-2; clone_size: .; d_call: .; cdr3_nt: TGTGCCAGCAGTTACGGGCAGGTTCGGAAGGGCTACACCTTC; cdr3_aa: CASSYGQVRKGYTF
v_call: TRBV6-1; j_call: TRBJ2-6; clone_size: .; d_call: .; cdr3_nt: TGTGCCAGCAGTGAAGCTGTCTTGCTGTCGGGGGCCAACGTCCTGACTTTC; cdr3_aa: CASSEAVLLSGANVLTF
v_call: TRBV5-6; j_call: TRBJ1-1; clone_size: .; d_call: .; cdr3_nt: TGTGCCAGCAGCTTTGGGAGTAAAGCTTTCTTT; cdr3_aa: CASSFGSKAFF
v_call: TRBV7-2; j_call: TRBJ1-6; clone_size: .; d_call: .; cdr3_nt: TGTGCCAGCAGCCCCGGGGGGATGAATAATTCACCCCTCCACTTT; cdr3_aa: CASSPGGMNNSPLHF
v_call: TRBV10-3; j_call: TRBJ1-1; clone_size: .; d_call: .; cdr3_nt: TGTGCCTCCACCGGGGGCACTGAAGCTTTCTTT; cdr3_aa: CASTGGTEAFF
v_call: TRBV25-1; j_call: TRBJ1-6; clone_size: .; d_call: .; cdr3_nt: TGTGCCAGCAGTGACAGCCCGCCCAATTCACCCCTCCACTTT; cdr3_aa: CASSDSPPNSPLHF
v_call: TRBV27; j_call: TRBJ1-4; clone_size: .; d_call: TRBD1; cdr3_nt: TGTGCCAGCAGTGGGGGACAGTTTGATATGGCAAAACTGTTTTTT; cdr3_aa: CASSGGQFDMAKLFF
v_call: TRBV27; j_call: TRBJ2-2; clone_size: once; d_call: .; cdr3_nt: TGTGCCAGCAGTTTACGCGGACGGGACACCGGGGAGCTGTTTTTT; cdr3_aa: CASSLRGRDTGELFF